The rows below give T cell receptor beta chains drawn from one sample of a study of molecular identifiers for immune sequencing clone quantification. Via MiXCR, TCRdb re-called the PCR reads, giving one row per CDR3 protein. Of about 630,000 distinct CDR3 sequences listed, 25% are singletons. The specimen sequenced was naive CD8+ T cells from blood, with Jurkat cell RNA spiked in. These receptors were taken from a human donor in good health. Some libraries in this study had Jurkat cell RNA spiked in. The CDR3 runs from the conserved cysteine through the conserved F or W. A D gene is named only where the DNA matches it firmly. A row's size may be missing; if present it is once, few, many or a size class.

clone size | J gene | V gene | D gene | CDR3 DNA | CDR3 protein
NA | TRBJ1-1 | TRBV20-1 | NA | TGCAGTGCTAGAGAGGGGACCGAGGGCACCAACACTGAAGCTTTCTTT | CSAREGTEGTNTEAFF
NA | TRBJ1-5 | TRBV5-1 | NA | TGCGCCAGCAGCTTGGGGTCCAGACAGCCCCAGCATTTT | CASSLGSRQPQHF
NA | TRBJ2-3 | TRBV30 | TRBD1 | TGTGCCTGGGCACGGACAGGGGGCGGTACGCAGTATTTT | CAWARTGGGTQYF
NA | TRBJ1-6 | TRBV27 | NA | TGTGCCAGCAGTTTATATTACCCGGGAAATTCACCCCTCCACTTT | CASSLYYPGNSPLHF
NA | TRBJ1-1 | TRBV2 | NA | TGTGCCAGCAGTGAATCGGCCCCCGGGGTGAACACTGAAGCTTTCTTT | CASSESAPGVNTEAFF
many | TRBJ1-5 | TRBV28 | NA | TGTGCCAGCAGTGTCGACGGTACGCCCCAGCATTTT | CASSVDGTPQHF
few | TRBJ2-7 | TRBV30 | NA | TGTGCCTGGGGAGAAAACTACGAGCAGTACTTC | CAWGENYEQYF
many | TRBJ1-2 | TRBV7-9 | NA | TGTGCCAGCAGCTTAACGCGGATTAAACAGGGAGTAAACTATGGCTACACCTTC | CASSLTRIKQGVNYGYTF
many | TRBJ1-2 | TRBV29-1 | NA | TGCAGCGTTGCTGGTGCGTTCTACACTAACTATGGCTACACCTTC | CSVAGAFYTNYGYTF
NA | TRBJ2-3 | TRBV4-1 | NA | TGCGCCAGCAGCTGGAAGGCCAGCGGCTACACAGATACGCAGTATTTT | CASSWKASGYTDTQYF
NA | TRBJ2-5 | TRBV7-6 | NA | TGTGCCAGCAGCTTAGGCCCAGCCTCCCAGGGGGAGACCCAGTACTTC | CASSLGPASQGETQYF
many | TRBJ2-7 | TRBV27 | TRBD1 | TGTGCCAGCAGTCTCTTTGGGACAGGGCCGTACGAGCAGTACTTC | CASSLFGTGPYEQYF
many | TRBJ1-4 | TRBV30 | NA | TGTGCCTGGAGTGTTGGAAGCTCTAATGAAAAACTGTTTTTT | CAWSVGSSNEKLFF
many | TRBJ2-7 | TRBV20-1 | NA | TGCAGTGCCCGGGCGGCATTCTCCTACGAGCAGTACTTC | CSARAAFSYEQYF
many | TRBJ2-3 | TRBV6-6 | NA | TGTGCCGCCACCTCTAGCGGCACAGATACGCAGTATTTT | CAATSSGTDTQYF
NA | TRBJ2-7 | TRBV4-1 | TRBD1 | TGCGCCAGCAGCCCTGGACCGGGACAGGGAACCTACGAGCAGTACTTC | CASSPGPGQGTYEQYF
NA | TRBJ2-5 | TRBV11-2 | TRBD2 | TGTGCCAGCAGCTTAATACTAGCGGGGGGCGAGACCCAGTACTTC | CASSLILAGGETQYF
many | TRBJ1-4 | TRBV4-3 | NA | TGCGCCAGCAGCCTAGGGGAAGGAGGTGAAAAACTGTTTTTT | CASSLGEGGEKLFF
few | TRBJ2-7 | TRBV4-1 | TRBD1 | TGCGCCAGCAGCCAGGGACAGGGATCGACCTACGAGCAGTACTTC | CASSQGQGSTYEQYF
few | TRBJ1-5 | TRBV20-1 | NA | TGCAGTGCTAGAGATTCGGCAGGGACTAGCAATCAGCCCCAGCATTTT | CSARDSAGTSNQPQHF